This T cell receptor (beta chain) was recorded in a study of blood T cell repertoires in COVID-19. Whole-study context: COVID-19 samples from acute and convalescent phases originated in the United States, Italy and Spain.

It was during active infection that Seattle patients were enrolled and then longitudinally followed. In germline, CDR1 is ENHRY, CDR2 SYGVKD. V dropped 0 bases and J dropped 9 bases, with 18 bases sitting between them. The CDR3 loop spans 16 amino acids. Only in-frame clones appear in the TCRdb table, and some are missing; sequencing was by immunoSEQ multiplex PCR. Here the sample spans some 110,000 clones, 75% to 90% being singletons. V is TRBV10-3 and J is TRBJ2-1; D perhaps matches TRBD2 (6 bases). The clonotype originates from a woman of 80 years or more with COVID-19, enrolled during active disease. Source material: peripheral blood. The CDR3: CAISESMVELAGEQFF. CDR3 bases: TGTGCCATCAGTGAGTCGATGGTCGAACTAGCCGGTGAGCAGTTCTTC.